This TCR beta chain was sequenced during a study of control samples from healthy donors and cancer patients. Data came from immunoSEQ multiplex PCR; TCRdb stores just in-frame clones and leaves some out. The profile shows about 140,000 clones, around 88% of them singletons. Source material: blood. The clonotype comes from a man in his late teens or twenties in good health.

CDR3 amino acids: CASSDPRGKISTDTQYF. In DNA, the CDR3 is TGTGCCAGCAGTGACCCCAGGGGGAAAATTAGCACAGATACGCAGTATTTT. This chain links TRBV28 with TRBJ2-3; TRBD1 agrees at 7 bases. Germline CDR1 is MDHEN and CDR2 is SYDVKM. The trim removed 5 bases at V and 0 bases at J, leaving 11 bases unmatched. The CDR3 runs 17 residues.